This T cell receptor (beta chain) was profiled in a study of Ad26.COV2.S vaccination and SARS-CoV-2 variants (dated by TCRdb to 2020 to 2022). General notes on the study: Vaccine-arm donors came from COV1001, a multicentre, randomized, double-blind, placebo-controlled phase I-IIa trial of Ad26.COV2.S in healthy adults. Participants in the trial were split at random into five groups of five each, receiving low-dose or high-dose Ad26.COV2.S once or twice, or else placebo on both occasions. The specificity and breadth of SARS-CoV-2-reactive T cell receptors after Ad26.COV2.S vaccination were assessed by TCRbeta repertoire sequencing. Dosing of Ad26.COV2.S was intramuscular, at either 5x10^10 or 1x10^11 viral particles, delivered as one shot or as two shots spaced 56 days apart. The TCR-sequenced set comprised around 32 samples: 19 Ad26.COV2.S vaccine recipients, 5 placebo recipients and 8 SARS-CoV-2 convalescent individuals. Investigators did not know the trial group allocation while performing experiments and assessing outcomes.

The sample's treatment or condition label, decoded: over 15 received Ad26.COV2.S at low or high dose, single or two shots; several received placebo; per-sample allocation not given. Repertoires of vaccine and placebo recipients were sequenced from samples taken on day 63 after the first injection. Cohort 1b enrolled about 25 adults aged 18-55 years at a single site in Boston, USA, between 29 July and 7 August 2020. As a vaccine, Ad26.COV2.S was a replication-incompetent adenovirus type 26 vector that expressed a prefusion-stabilized SARS-CoV-2 spike protein derived from the original Wuhan strain. There are 14 amino acids in the CDR3, from cysteine to phenylalanine inclusive. Of all the DNA, just the CDR3 is kept, 42 bases in frame from base 1. V was cut back by 6 bases and J by 3 bases, leaving a gap of 12 bases between them. The germline V gene yields ENHRY for CDR1 and SYGVKD for CDR2. What the work shows at the level of the full study, not this receptor alone: The study lacked the statistical power to compare responses across vaccine doses or regimens. After vaccination, substantial breadth of spike-specific CD8+ and CD4+ T cell responses was reported. Non-spike TCR breadth was comparable between vaccine and placebo recipients, consistent with the vaccine containing only spike. According to the authors, total T cell responses may have been underestimated by the TCR breadth and depth analyses. Spike-specific TCR breadth was higher in Ad26.COV2.S recipients than in placebo recipients (P = 0.0014).

The sample holds one count of this clone. The target of this receptor is not known. Per-base quality was not reported, and no clone a single base away is much larger than it. The immunoSEQ Assay was used to sequence TCRbeta CDR3 regions. After extraction, genomic DNA underwent amplification by bias-controlled multiplex PCR, followed by high-throughput sequencing. Under the source paper's analysis protocol: To quantify the absolute abundance of each unique TCRbeta CDR3 region, sequences were collapsed and filtered. T cell fraction was estimated by normalizing TCRbeta template counts to usable DNA, with usable DNA measured through amplification of reference genes found in all nucleated cells. Repertoire TCRs were annotated as SARS-CoV-2-specific when V gene, CDR3 amino acid sequence and J gene were exactly matched to a known reactive TCR set. MIRA supplied the reference SARS-CoV-2 TCR set, which was filtered for enrichment in COVID-19-positive ImmuneCODE repertoires so that public or cross-reactive TCRs were removed. Based on the MIRA antigens, annotated TCRs were further analysed at the level of specific ORF or position within ORF. Depth was the summed frequency of annotated unique rearrangements, while breadth was defined as annotated unique rearrangements over total unique productive rearrangements. Two-sided Wilcoxon rank-sum tests were applied when comparing TCR breadth between groups. This is the immuneACCESS table as TCRdb keeps it, with only in-frame sequences that have V and J called. A part of the clones is gone; compared with another copy, unresolved V genes explain less than half, and the rest is unexplained. D and trimming were read from the DNA, whereas the V and J calls and clone size are those reported in that table. The sample includes 200,000 to 250,000 clones, with approximately 90% observed a single time. Jointly, the top ten make up about 11% of the sample.

This TCR derives from a person aged 18-60 years who received the Ad26.COV2.S COVID-19 vaccine or a placebo. Sequencing was performed on peripheral blood, taken in a trial of Ad26.COV2.S vaccine versus placebo. Rearrangement joined TRBV10-3 to TRBJ2-1; the D gene is perhaps TRBD1, on 5 matching bases. The CDR3 here reads CAISGLDSYNEQFF. The DNA sequence follows: TGTGCCATCAGCGGTCTTGACAGCTACAATGAGCAGTTCTTC.